This T cell receptor (beta chain) emerged from a study of Graves' ophthalmopathy and Graves' hyperthyroidism. CDR1 LGHNT and CDR2 FRNRAP come from the germline V gene. V shed 0 bases and J shed 0 bases, with 21 bases lying between them. The CDR3 runs to 20 residues. Using RNA transcripts, the TCR beta CDR3 regions were amplified. The library came from an HTBI-primed first-round RT-PCR and a second-round multiplex PCR. TCRdb recomputed calls from the multiplex PCR reads with MiXCR, one row per CDR3 protein. The table shows over 650,000 distinct CDR3 sequences, with about 41% occurring only once. The sequence derives from an adult man with Graves' ophthalmopathy. Material for sequencing was peripheral blood. This sequence joins TRBV12-5 and TRBJ1-5; D possibly corresponds to TRBD1 (6 bases). In nucleotides, the CDR3 is TGTGCTAGTGGTTTGGTACTGGGCGAGGGGGGCTACTATAGCAATCAGCCCCAGCATTTT. Translation gives CASGLVLGEGGYYSNQPQHF.